The 18 T cell receptor beta chains reported below all come from one sample, sequenced in a study of T cell repertoires in cytomegalovirus infection. The antigens for these receptors are not known. TCRdb called the reads again in MiXCR, with one record for every CDR3 protein. The sample consists of approximately 220,000 distinct CDR3 sequences, 35% to 40% of them appearing once. The sample in question was CD8+ T cells from cultured PBMCs, obtained from culture after CMV antigen stimulation. All receptors come from a human donor in good health (CMV status not recorded). Some clones in this sample may be carry-over from other donors' samples.

This chain connects TRBV7-6 to TRBJ2-1; D possibly corresponds to TRBD2 (5 bases). In germline, CDR1 is SGHVS, CDR2 FNYEAQ. V was pared by 4 bases and J by 5 bases, with 9 bases between. This CDR3 comprises 13 residues. DNA for the CDR3: TGTGCCAGCAGCTCCCCGACTAACAATGAGCAGTTCTTC. Protein sequence: CASSSPTNNEQFF.

V gene TRBV7-6 combines with J gene TRBJ1-4; D ambiguous. The CDR3 is 15 amino acids. CDR1 and CDR2 from the germline V gene are SGHVS and FNYEAQ. The germline V and J ends were trimmed by 4 bases and 5 bases, with 14 bases remaining between them. The CDR3 loop is CASSSGFGPNEKLFF. The CDR3 bases are TGTGCCAGCAGCTCTGGGTTCGGACCAAATGAAAAACTGTTTTTT.

Only one count was recorded for this clonotype. V usage is TRBV11-2 and J usage is TRBJ2-7, with 8 bases fitting TRBD2. With V trimmed by 5 bases and J by 3 bases, 9 bases remained unmatched. CDR1 is SGHAT and CDR2 is FQNNGV in the germline V gene. The CDR3 spans 15 residues. The CDR3 protein is CASSPVGLAGYEQYF. The CDR3 bases are TGTGCCAGCAGCCCGGTCGGCCTAGCGGGCTACGAGCAGTACTTC.

The V gene is TRBV7-3, the J gene TRBJ2-5; 14 nucleotides line up with TRBD2. Trimming at V came to 3 bases and at J to 1 base, leaving 1 base not matched to a gene. There are 16 residues in the CDR3. The germline V gene has CDR1 SGHTA and CDR2 FQGTGA. Written as DNA, the CDR3 is TGTGCCAGCAGCTTGACTAGCGGGGGGGCCCAAGAGACCCAGTACTTC. Translated: CASSLTSGGAQETQYF.

The V call is TRBV7-6, the J call TRBJ1-3; D gene uncertain. V was clipped by 1 base and J by 0 bases, with 16 bases between them. The CDR3 consists of 18 residues. Germline CDR1 reads SGHVS; CDR2 reads FNYEAQ. The CDR3 loop is CASSLGLGRSYSGNTIYF. The CDR3 DNA reads TGTGCCAGCAGCTTAGGTCTTGGCAGGAGCTACTCTGGAAACACCATATATTTT.

J is TRBJ1-5 and V is TRBV24-1; 7 bases are shared with TRBD1. V lost 3 bases and J lost 2; bases outside the gene matches: 9. The CDR3 spans 17 residues. Germline V gene lookup returns CDR1 KGHDR and CDR2 SFDVKD. CDR3 sequence (DNA): TGTGCCACCAGTGATCCGGACAGGAAGATAGGCAATCAGCCCCAGCATTTT. It codes for CATSDPDRKIGNQPQHF.

This sequence joins TRBV7-9 and TRBJ2-5; 7 positions match TRBD2. With 4 bases clipped from V and 4 bases from J, the junction kept 6 bases outside the gene matches. Per the germline V gene, CDR1 is SEHNR and CDR2 is FQNEAQ (reference sequence). The CDR3 spans 14 residues. CDR3 sequence reads: CASSSSGAGETQYF. The CDR3 DNA reads TGTGCCAGCAGCTCGAGCGGGGCTGGAGAGACCCAGTACTTC.

The rearrangement joins TRBV12-3 or TRBV12-4 to TRBJ1-2; the D gene is possibly TRBD1 (6 bases). The CDR3 spans 15 residues. The V end was cut by 3 bases, the J end by 0 bases, with 11 bases between. The CDR3 nucleotides are TGTGCCAGCAGTTTCTGGGACACATCTAACTATGGCTACACCTTC. Amino acids: CASSFWDTSNYGYTF.

A few counts support this clonotype. The chain recombines TRBV3-1 with TRBJ2-7; tentatively, D is TRBD1 (6 bases). The CDR3 spans 14 residues. Germline V gives CDR1 LGHDT, CDR2 YNNKEL (reference sequence). The ends were cut back, 4 bases at V and 3 bases at J, with 13 bases in the middle. In nucleotides, the CDR3 is TGTGCCAGCAGCCCCCCCGGGACACACTACGAGCAGTACTTC. This codes for CASSPPGTHYEQYF.

This clonotype occurred a few times. This chain connects TRBV6-2 or TRBV6-3 to TRBJ2-7, with 8 positions matching TRBD1. Trimming at V came to 6 bases and at J to 3 bases, leaving 7 bases not matched to a gene. The length of the CDR3 is 14 residues. Looked up from germline, CDR1 is MNHEY and CDR2 is SVGEGT. In DNA form, the CDR3 reads TGTGCCAGCAGACTTAGGACAGGGAACTACGAGCAGTACTTC. Its protein product is CASRLRTGNYEQYF.

The rearrangement links TRBV27 to TRBJ2-3; 7 nucleotides match TRBD1. Germline lookup yields CDR1 MNHEY and CDR2 SMNVEV (reference sequence). CDR3 size: 16 residues. V lost 2 bases and J lost 4; bases outside the gene matches: 9. The CDR3 reads CASSLRGGLVSDTQYF. The CDR3, as DNA: TGTGCCAGCAGTTTAAGAGGGGGCCTAGTGTCAGATACGCAGTATTTT.

In this sample, this clonotype turned up once. The J gene is TRBJ2-1, the V gene TRBV28; D remains ambiguous. Looked up from germline, CDR1 is MDHEN and CDR2 is SYDVKM. This CDR3 has 15 residues. Between the trimmed V and J ends, which lost 9 bases and 2 bases, there was a span of 17 bases. CDR3 sequence: CARSQIELTYNEQFF. CDR3 bases: TGTGCCAGAAGTCAAATCGAACTTACCTACAATGAGCAGTTCTTC.

The genes are TRBV13 and TRBJ2-2; 7 nucleotides align to TRBD1. Germline CDR1 and CDR2: PRHDT and FYEKMQ (reference sequence). The CDR3 extends over 16 amino acids. V shed 3 bases, J shed 0 bases, and the junction held 4 bases outside the gene matches. The DNA for the CDR3 is TGTGCCAGCAGCTTCACAACAGGGGCGAACACCGGGGAGCTGTTTTTT. Translation: CASSFTTGANTGELFF.

This clonotype was detected a few times. The chain employs TRBV27 and TRBJ1-6, with D unresolved. Germline V gene data show CDR1 as MNHEY and CDR2 as SMNVEV (reference sequence). V shed 5 bases and J shed 9 bases, with 8 bases lying between them. CDR3 length equals 12 residues. The CDR3 sequence: CASSPPGSPLHF. CDR3 coding DNA: TGTGCCAGCAGTCCCCCCGGTTCACCCCTCCACTTT.

Only a few counts were recorded for this clonotype. The V call is TRBV11-3, the J call TRBJ2-1; D may match TRBD1 or TRBD2 (5 bases each). With 4 bases removed from V and 5 bases from J, the gap between germline ends came to 9 bases. The CDR3 contains 13 residues. CDR1 SGHNT and CDR2 YENEEA come from the germline V gene. The CDR3 is CASSWDANNEQFF. CDR3 coding DNA: TGTGCCAGCAGCTGGGACGCCAACAATGAGCAGTTCTTC.

V gene TRBV27 combines with J gene TRBJ1-6; D call uncertain. Trimming left V 6 bases short and J 5 bases short, with 11 bases between. The CDR3 has 14 residues. CDR1 and CDR2 (germline): MNHEY, SMNVEV (reference sequence). CDR3 nucleotides: TGTGCCAGCAGCTCACTTTGGGATAATTCACCCCTCCACTTT. It translates to CASSSLWDNSPLHF.

Remarks on this clonotype: The missing conserved phenylalanine or tryptophan at the end of this CDR3 makes a read error likely. No DNA is shown, since the ends of the CDR3 on it are uncertain; the CDR3 is the one TCRdb lists. The chain combines TRBV7-9 with TRBJ2-1. The CDR3 contains 15 residues when both ends are counted. The V gene's germline CDR1 is SEHNR and CDR2 FQNEAQ (reference sequence). The CDR3 sequence: CASSLEHPSLNEQLL.

The J gene is TRBJ1-2, the V gene TRBV6-1; D is ambiguous. Deletions cut 7 bases from V and 4 bases from J, with 13 bases between. CDR3 length: 13 amino acids. Per the germline V gene, CDR1 is MNHNS and CDR2 is SASEGT. CDR3 in amino acids: CASTDGQFYGYTF. The CDR3 DNA sequence: TGTGCCAGCACCGATGGGCAATTCTATGGCTACACCTTC.